This T cell receptor (beta chain) originates from a study of CD8+ T cells in alopecia areata. Study at large: Once tofacitinib had been taken for 6 to 18 months, 6 months off drug followed. Study-wide findings and caveats: Affected lesional scalp, above all in alopecia totalis/universalis, was more clonal than normal scalp.

RNA was extracted and reverse transcribed into cDNA as the sequencing template. Assay: immunoSEQ multiplex PCR; the TCRdb copy retains only in-frame clones and omits some. The sample consists of 200,000 to 250,000 clones, under 60% of them appearing once. Treatment here: oral pan-JAK inhibitor, 5-10 mg twice daily. Details on this clone: Its antigen is not identified.

This CDR3 is 12 amino acids long. V was pared by 3 bases and J by 10 bases, with 7 bases between. CDR1 is MGHDK, CDR2 SYGVNS, per germline. The sample consisted of CD4+ T cells sorted from blood, taken at week 4, from a patient treated with tofacitinib. The chain recombines TRBV25-1 with TRBJ1-6, with D uncertain. The TCR sequence derives from a human donor with alopecia areata. The CDR3 region is CASSDKVSPLHF. In DNA, the CDR3 is TGTGCCAGCAGTGATAAGGTATCACCCCTCCACTTT.